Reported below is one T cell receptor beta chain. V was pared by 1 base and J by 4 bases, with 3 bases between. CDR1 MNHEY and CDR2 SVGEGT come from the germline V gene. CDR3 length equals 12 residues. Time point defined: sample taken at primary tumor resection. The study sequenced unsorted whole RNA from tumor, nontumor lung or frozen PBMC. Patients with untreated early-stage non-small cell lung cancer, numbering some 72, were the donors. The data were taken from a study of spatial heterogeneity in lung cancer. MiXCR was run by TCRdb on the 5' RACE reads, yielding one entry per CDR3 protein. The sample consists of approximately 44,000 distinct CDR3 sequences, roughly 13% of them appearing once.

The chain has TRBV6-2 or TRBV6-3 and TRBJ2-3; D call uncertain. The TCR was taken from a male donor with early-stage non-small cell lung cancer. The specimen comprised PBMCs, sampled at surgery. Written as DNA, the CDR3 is TGTGCCAGCAGTTACTATTCAGATACGCAGTATTTT. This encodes CASSYYSDTQYF.